The clone carrying this T cell receptor beta chain showed up just once. Its antigen remains unidentified. Germline CDR1 is SGHVS and CDR2 is FQNEAQ. There are 14 residues in the CDR3. Trimming took 2 bases from V and 2 from J, leaving 10 bases between them. These data originate in a study of cytomegalovirus exposure and HLA in healthy donors. This cohort consisted of healthy bone marrow donors. Study-wide results and limits: According to a later analysis, most TCR beta chains associated with CMV appeared HLA-restricted.

A multiplex PCR was run with 60 Vbeta primers and 13 Jbeta primers. Generated by immunoSEQ multiplex PCR, the TCRdb table keeps only in-frame clones and is missing some. Of approximately 140,000 clones in the sample, almost 85% were seen once. The rearrangement links TRBV7-8 to TRBJ2-7, with TRBD1 as a possible D gene (5 bases). This receptor was obtained from a woman aged 40 to 50 in good health and CMV-seronegative. Material for sequencing was PBMCs. DNA for the CDR3: TGTGCCAGCAGCTTATGGCAGGGCACCTACGAGCAGTACTTC. As protein: CASSLWQGTYEQYF.